This T cell receptor (beta chain) came from a study of blood T cells in healthy people across ages. This clonotype has more than one count but fewer than ten. Trimming removed 4 bases at V and 8 bases at J, with 15 bases between. Germline V gene data show CDR1 as SGHRS and CDR2 as YFSETQ. This CDR3 spans 13 amino acids. A second PCR of roughly 6 to 12 cycles used a sample-barcoded 5' primer and a J-beta primer mix. TCRdb passed the 5' RACE reads through MiXCR, listing each CDR3 protein once. Here the sample spans about 640,000 distinct CDR3 sequences, around three fifths being singletons. The sequencing sample was made of blood. This receptor was taken from a man between 60 and 75 years old in good health. The chain is built from TRBV5-1 and TRBJ1-2, with a weak D call TRBD1 (5 bases). CDR3 in DNA: TGCGCCAGCAGCCAGGGCACCGGGGCGGGCTACACCTTC. It specifies CASSQGTGAGYTF.